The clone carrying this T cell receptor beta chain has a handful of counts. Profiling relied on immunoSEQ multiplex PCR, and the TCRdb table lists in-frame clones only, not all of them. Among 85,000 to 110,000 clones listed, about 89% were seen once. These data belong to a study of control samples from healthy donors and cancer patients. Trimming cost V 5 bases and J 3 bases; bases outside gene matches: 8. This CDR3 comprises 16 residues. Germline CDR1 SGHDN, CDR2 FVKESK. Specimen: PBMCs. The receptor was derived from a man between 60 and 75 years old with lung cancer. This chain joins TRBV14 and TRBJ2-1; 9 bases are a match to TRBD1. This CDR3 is CASSFRQGVDYNEQFF. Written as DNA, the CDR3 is TGTGCCAGCAGCTTTCGACAGGGGGTGGACTACAATGAGCAGTTCTTC.